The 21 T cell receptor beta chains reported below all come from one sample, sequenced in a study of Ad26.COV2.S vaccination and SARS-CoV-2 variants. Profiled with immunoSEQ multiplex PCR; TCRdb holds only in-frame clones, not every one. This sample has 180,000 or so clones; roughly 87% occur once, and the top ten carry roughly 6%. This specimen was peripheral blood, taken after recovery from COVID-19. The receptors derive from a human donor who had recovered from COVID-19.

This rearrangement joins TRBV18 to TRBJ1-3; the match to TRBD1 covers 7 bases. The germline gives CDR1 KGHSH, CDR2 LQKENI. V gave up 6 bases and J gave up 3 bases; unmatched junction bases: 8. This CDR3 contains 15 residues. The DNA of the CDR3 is TGTGCCAGCTCTCGACAGGGTCTGAGTGGAAACACCATATATTTT. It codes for CASSRQGLSGNTIYF.

The CDR3 region is CAWRYSGANVLTF. DNA of the CDR3: TGTGCCTGGAGGTACTCTGGGGCCAACGTCCTGACTTTC. This rearrangement joins TRBV30 to TRBJ2-6; D remains ambiguous. Looked up from germline, CDR1 is GTSNPN and CDR2 is SVGIG (reference sequence). This CDR3 contains 13 residues. Trimming removed 3 bases from V and 0 bases from J, with 3 bases in between.

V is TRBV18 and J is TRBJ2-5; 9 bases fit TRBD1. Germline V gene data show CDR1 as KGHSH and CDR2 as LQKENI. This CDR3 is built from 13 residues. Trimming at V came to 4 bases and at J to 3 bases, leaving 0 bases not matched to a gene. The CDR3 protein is CASSRDREETQYF. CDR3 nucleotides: TGTGCCAGCTCACGGGACAGGGAAGAGACCCAGTACTTC.

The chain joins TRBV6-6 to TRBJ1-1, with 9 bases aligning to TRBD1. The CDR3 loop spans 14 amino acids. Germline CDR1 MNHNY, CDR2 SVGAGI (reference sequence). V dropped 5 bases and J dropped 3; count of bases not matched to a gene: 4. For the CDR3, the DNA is TGTGCCAGCAGTACAGGACAGGGGTACACTGAAGCTTTCTTT. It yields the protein CASSTGQGYTEAFF.

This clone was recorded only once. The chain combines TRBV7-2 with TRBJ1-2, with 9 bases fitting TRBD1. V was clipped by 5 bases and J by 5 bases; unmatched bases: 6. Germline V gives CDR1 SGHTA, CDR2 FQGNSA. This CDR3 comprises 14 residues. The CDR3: CASSPDRGGYGYTF. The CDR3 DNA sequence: TGTGCCAGCAGCCCGGACAGGGGTGGGTATGGCTACACCTTC.

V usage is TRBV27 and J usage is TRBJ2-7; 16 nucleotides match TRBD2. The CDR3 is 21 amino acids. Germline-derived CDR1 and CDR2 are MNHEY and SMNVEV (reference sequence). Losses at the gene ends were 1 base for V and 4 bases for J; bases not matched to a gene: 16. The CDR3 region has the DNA TGTGCCAGCAGTTTATTCCGACCGGGACTAGCGGGAGGGTCAAGTGGTTACGAGCAGTACTTC. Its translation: CASSLFRPGLAGGSSGYEQYF.

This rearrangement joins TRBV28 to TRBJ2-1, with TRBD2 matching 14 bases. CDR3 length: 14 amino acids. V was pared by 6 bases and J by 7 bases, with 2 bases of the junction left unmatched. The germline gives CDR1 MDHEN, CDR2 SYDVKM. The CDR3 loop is CASRTSGGANEQFF. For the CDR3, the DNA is TGTGCCAGCAGGACTAGCGGGGGGGCGAATGAGCAGTTCTTC.

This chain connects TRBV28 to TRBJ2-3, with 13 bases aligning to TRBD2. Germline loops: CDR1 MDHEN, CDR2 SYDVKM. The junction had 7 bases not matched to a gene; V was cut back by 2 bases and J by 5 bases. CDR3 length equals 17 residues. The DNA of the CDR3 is TGTGCCAGCAGTTTAGCACTAGCGGGGGGGCCCGGAGATACGCAGTATTTT. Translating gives CASSLALAGGPGDTQYF.

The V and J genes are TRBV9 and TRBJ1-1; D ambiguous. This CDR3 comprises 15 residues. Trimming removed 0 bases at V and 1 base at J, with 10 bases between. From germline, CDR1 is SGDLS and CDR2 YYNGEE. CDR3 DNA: TGTGCCAGCAGCGTAGAGGCTCAACCGAACACTGAAGCTTTCTTT. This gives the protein CASSVEAQPNTEAFF. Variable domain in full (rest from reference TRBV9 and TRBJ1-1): DSGVTQTPKHLITATGQRVTLRCSPRSGDLSVYWYQQSLDQGLQFLIQYYNGEERAKGNILERFSAQQFPDLHSELNLSSLELGDSALYFCASSVEAQPNTEAFFGQGTRLTVV.

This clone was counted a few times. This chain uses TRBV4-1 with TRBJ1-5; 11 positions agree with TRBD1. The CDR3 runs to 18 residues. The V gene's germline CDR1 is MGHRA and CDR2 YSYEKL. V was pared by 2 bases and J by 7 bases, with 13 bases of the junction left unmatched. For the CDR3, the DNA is TGCGCCAGCAGCCAATTTGGCGCCGGGACAGGGGGAAAACAGCCCCAGCATTTT. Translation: CASSQFGAGTGGKQPQHF.

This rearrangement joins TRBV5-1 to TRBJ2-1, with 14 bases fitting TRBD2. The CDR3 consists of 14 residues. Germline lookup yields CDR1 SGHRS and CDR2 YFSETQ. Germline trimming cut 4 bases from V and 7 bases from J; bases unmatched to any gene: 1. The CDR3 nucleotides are TGCGCCAGCAGCCGACTAGCGGGAGGGAATGAGCAGTTCTTC. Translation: CASSRLAGGNEQFF.

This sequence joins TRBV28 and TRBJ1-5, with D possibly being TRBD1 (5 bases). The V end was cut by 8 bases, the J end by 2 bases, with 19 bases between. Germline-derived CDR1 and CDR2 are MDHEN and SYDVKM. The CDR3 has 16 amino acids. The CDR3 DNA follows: TGTGCCAGCGGCGGGGAGGGTCTGGGGGGCAATCAGCCCCAGCATTTT. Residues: CASGGEGLGGNQPQHF.

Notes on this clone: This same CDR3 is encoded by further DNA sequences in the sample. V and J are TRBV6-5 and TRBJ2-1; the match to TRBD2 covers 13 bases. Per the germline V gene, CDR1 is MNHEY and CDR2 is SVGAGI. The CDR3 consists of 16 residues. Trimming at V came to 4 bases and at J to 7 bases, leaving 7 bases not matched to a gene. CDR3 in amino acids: CASSSRLAGGRNEQFF. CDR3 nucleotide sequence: TGTGCCAGCAGTTCCCGACTAGCGGGGGGACGTAATGAGCAGTTCTTC.

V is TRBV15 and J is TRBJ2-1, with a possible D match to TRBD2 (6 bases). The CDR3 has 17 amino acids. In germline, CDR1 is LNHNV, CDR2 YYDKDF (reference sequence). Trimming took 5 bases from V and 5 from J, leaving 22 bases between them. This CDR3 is CATSSSYGRGPHNEQFF. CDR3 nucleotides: TGTGCCACCAGCTCCTCTTATGGGCGGGGCCCGCACAATGAGCAGTTCTTC.

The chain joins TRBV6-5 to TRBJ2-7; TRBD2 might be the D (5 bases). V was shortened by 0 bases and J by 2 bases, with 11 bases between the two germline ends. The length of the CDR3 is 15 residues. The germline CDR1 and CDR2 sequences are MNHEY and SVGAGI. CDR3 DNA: TGTGCCAGCAGTTACTCGCCTAGCCGTGCCTACGAGCAGTACTTC. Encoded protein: CASSYSPSRAYEQYF.

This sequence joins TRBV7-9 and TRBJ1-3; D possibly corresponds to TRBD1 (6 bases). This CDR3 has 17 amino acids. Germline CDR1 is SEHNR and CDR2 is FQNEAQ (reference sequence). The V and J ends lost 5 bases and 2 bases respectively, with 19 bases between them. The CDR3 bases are TGTGCCAGCAGCCCCATGGCGGGGGCTTTGACTGGAAACACCATATATTTT. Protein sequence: CASSPMAGALTGNTIYF.

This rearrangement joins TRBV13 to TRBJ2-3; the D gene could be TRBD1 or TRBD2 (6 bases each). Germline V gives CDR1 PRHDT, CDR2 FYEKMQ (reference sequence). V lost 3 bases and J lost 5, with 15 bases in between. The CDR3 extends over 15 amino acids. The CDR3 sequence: CASSLRGAGVDTQYF. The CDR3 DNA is TGTGCCAGCAGCTTGAGGGGGGCCGGGGTAGATACGCAGTATTTT.

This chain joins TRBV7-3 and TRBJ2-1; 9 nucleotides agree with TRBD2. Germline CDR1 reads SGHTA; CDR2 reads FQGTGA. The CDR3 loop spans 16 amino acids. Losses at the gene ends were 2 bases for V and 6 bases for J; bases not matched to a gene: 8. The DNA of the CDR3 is TGTGCCAGCAGCTTAGGGATAGCGGGAGTAGGCAATGAGCAGTTCTTC. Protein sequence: CASSLGIAGVGNEQFF.

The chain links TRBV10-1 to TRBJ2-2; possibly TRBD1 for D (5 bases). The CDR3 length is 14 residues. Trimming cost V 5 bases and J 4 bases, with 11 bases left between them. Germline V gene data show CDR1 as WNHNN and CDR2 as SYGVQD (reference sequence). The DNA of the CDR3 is TGCGCCAGCAGTCAGGGTTCGGGCACCGGGGAGCTGTTTTTT. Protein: CASSQGSGTGELFF.

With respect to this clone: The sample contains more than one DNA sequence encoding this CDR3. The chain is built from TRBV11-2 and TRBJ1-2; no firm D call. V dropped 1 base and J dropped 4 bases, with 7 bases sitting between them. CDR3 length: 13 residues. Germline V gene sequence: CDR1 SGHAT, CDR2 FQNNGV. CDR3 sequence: CASSLGRGYGYTF. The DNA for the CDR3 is TGTGCCAGCAGCTTAGGTCGGGGCTATGGCTACACCTTC.

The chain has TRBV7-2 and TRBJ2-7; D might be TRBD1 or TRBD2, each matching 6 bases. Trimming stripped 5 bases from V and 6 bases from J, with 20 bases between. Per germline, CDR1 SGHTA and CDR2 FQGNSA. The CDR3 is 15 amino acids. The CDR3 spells CASSLELGGRFEQYF. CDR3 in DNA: TGTGCCAGCAGCCTAGAGTTAGGGGGGCGTTTCGAGCAGTACTTC. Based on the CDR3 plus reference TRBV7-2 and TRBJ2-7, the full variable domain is GAGVSQSPSNKVTEKGKDVELRCDPISGHTALYWYRQSLGQGLEFLIYFQGNSAPDKSGLPSDRFSAERTGGSVSTLTIQRTQQEDSAVYLCASSLELGGRFEQYFGPGTRLTVT.